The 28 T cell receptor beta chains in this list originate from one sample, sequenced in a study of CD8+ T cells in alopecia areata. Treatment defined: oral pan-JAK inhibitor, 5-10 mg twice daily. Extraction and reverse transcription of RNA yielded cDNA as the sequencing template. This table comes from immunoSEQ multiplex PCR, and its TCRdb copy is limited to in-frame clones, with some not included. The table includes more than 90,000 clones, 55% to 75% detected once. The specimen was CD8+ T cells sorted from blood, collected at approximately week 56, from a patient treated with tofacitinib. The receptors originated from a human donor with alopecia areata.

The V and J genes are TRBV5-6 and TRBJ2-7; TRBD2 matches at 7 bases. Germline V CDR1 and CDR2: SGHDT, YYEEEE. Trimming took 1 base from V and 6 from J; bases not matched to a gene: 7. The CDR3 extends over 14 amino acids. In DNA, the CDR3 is TGTGCCAGCAGCTTGCTAGAGGCGGGGGTCGAGCAGTACTTC. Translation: CASSLLEAGVEQYF.

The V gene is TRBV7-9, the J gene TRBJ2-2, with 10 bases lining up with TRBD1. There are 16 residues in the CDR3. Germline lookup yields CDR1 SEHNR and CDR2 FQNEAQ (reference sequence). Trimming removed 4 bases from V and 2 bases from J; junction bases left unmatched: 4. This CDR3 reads CASSYRQGANTGELFF. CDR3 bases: TGTGCCAGCAGCTACCGACAGGGGGCCAACACCGGGGAGCTGTTTTTT.

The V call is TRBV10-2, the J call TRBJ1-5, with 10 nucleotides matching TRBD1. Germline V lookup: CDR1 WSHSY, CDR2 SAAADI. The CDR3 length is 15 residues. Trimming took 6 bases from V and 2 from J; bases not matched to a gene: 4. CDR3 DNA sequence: TGCGCCAGCAGCAGGGACAGGGGCGGCAATCAGCCCCAGCATTTT. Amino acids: CASSRDRGGNQPQHF.

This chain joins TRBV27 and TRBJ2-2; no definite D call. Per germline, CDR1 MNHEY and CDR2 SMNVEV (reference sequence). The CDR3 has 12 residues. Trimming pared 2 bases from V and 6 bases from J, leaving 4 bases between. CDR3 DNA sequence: TGTGCCAGCAGTTTAGATTCCGGGGAGCTGTTTTTT. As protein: CASSLDSGELFF.

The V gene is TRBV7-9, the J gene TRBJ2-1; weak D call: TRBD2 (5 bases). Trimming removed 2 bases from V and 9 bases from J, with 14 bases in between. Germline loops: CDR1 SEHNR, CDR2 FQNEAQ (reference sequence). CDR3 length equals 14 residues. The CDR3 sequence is CASSLSFRAGEQFF. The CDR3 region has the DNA TGTGCCAGCAGCTTAAGTTTTAGGGCGGGTGAGCAGTTCTTC. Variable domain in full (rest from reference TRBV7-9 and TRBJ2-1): DTGVSQNPRHKITKRGQNVTFRCDPISEHNRLYWYRQTLGQGPEFLTYFQNEAQLEKSRLLSDRFSAERPKGSFSTLEIQRTEQGDSAMYLCASSLSFRAGEQFFGPGTRLTVL.

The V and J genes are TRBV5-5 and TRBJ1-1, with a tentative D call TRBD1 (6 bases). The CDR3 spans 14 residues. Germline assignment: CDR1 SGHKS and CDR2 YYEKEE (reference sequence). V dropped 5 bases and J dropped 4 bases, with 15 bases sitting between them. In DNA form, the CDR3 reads TGTGCCAGCAGGAACAGGGTGGGAGGCACTGAAGCTTTCTTT. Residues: CASRNRVGGTEAFF.

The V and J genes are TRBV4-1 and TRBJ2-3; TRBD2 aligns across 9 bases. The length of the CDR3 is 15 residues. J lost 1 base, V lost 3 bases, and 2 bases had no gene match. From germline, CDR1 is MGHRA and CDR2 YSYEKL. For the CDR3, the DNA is TGCGCCAGCAGCCAGCGGGGGGGTGGCACAGATACGCAGTATTTT. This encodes CASSQRGGGTDTQYF.

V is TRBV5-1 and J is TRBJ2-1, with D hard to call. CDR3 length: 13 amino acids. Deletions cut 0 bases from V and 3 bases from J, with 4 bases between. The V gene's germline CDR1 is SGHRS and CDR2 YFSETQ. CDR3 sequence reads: CASSLGLYNEQFF. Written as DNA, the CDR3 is TGCGCCAGCAGCTTGGGCCTCTACAATGAGCAGTTCTTC.

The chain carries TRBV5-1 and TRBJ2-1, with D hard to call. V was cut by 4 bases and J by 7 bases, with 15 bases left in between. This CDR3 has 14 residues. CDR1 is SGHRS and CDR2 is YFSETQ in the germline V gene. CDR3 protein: CASSVGPSGNEQFF. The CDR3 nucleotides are TGCGCCAGCAGCGTAGGGCCTTCAGGTAATGAGCAGTTCTTC.

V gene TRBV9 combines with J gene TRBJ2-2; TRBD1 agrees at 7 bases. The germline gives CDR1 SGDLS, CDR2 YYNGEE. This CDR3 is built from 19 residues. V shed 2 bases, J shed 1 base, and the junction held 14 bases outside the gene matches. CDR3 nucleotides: TGTGCCAGCAGCGTTCCGACTCTTGAGGGGGCTGGGAACACCGGGGAGCTGTTTTTT. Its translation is CASSVPTLEGAGNTGELFF. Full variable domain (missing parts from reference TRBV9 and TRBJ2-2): DSGVTQTPKHLITATGQRVTLRCSPRSGDLSVYWYQQSLDQGLQFLIQYYNGEERAKGNILERFSAQQFPDLHSELNLSSLELGDSALYFCASSVPTLEGAGNTGELFFGEGSRLTVL.

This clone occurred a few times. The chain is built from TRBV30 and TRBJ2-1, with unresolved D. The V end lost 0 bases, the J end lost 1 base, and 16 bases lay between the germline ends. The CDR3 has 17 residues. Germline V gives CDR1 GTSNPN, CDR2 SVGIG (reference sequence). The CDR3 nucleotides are TGTGCCTGGAGTGTTTTATCGGATTGGGTTTCCTACAATGAGCAGTTCTTC. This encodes CAWSVLSDWVSYNEQFF.

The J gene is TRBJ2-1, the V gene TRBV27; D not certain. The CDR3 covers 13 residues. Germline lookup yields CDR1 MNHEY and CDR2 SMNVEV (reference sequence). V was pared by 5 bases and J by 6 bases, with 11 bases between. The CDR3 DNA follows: TGTGCCAGCAGTCTCACGGGCCCCAATGAGCAGTTCTTC. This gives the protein CASSLTGPNEQFF.

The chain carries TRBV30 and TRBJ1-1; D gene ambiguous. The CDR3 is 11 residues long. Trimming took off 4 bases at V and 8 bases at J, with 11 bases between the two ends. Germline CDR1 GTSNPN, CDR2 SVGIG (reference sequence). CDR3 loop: CAWISGIEAFF. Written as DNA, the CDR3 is TGTGCCTGGATTTCTGGGATCGAAGCTTTCTTT.

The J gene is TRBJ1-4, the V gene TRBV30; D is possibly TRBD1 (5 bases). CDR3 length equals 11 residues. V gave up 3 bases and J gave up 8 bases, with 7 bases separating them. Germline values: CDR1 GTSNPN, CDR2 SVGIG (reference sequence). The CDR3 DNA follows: TGTGCCTGGAGGGGGGAAGAAAAACTGTTTTTT. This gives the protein CAWRGEEKLFF.

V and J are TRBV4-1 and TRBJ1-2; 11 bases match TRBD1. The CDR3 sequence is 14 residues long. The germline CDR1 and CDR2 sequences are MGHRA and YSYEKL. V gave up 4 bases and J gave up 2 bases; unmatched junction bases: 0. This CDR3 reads CASSRDRGNYGYTF. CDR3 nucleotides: TGCGCCAGCAGCCGGGACAGGGGGAACTATGGCTACACCTTC.

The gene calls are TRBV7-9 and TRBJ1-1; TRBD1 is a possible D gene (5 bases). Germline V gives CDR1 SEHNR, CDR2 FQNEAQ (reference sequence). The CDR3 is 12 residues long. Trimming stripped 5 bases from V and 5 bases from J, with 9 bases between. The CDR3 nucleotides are TGTGCCAGCAGCCAGGGCTGGACTGAAGCTTTCTTT. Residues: CASSQGWTEAFF.

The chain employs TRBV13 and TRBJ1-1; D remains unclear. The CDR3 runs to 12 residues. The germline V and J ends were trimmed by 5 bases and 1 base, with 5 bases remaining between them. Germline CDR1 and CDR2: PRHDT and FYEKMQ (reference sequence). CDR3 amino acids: CASSPQNTEAFF. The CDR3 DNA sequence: TGTGCCAGCAGCCCACAGAACACTGAAGCTTTCTTT.

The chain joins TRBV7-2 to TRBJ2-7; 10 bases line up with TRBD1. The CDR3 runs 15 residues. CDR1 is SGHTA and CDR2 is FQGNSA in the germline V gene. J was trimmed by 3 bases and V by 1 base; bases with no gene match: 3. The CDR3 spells CASSLGTGGYYEQYF. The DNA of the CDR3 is TGTGCCAGCAGCTTAGGGACAGGGGGTTACTACGAGCAGTACTTC. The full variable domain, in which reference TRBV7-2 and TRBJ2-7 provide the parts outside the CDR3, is GAGVSQSPSNKVTEKGKDVELRCDPISGHTALYWYRQSLGQGLEFLIYFQGNSAPDKSGLPSDRFSAERTGGSVSTLTIQRTQQEDSAVYLCASSLGTGGYYEQYFGPGTRLTVT.

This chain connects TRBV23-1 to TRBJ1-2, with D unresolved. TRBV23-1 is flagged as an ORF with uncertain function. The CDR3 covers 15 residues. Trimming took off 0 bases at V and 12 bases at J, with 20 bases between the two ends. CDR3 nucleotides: TGCGCCAGCAGTCAATCGGTGCAGTTTATGTTCGGTCACACCTTC. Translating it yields CASSQSVQFMFGHTF.

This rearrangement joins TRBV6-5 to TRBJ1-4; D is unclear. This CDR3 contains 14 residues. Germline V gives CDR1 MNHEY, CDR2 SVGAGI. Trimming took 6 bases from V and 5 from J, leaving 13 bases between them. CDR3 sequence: CASSHDSRNEKLFF. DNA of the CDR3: TGTGCCAGCAGCCATGACTCCCGGAATGAAAAACTGTTTTTT.

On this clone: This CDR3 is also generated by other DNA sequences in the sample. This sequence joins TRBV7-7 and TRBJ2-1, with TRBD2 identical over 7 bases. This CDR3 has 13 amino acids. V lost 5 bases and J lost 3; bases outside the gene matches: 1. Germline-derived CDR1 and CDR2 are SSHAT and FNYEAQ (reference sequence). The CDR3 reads CASSPGGYNEQFF. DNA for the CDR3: TGTGCCAGCAGCCCGGGGGGCTACAATGAGCAGTTCTTC.

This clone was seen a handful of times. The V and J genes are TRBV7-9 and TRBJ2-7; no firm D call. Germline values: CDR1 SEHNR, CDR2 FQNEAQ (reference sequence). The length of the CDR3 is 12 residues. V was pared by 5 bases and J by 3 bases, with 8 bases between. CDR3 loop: CASSQTDYEQYF. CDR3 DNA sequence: TGTGCCAGCAGCCAAACAGACTACGAGCAGTACTTC.

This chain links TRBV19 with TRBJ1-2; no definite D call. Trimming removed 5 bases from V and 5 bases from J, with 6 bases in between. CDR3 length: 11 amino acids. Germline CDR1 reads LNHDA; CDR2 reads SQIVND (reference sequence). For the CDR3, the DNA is TGTGCCAGTAGTGAAGGATATGGCTACACCTTC. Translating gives CASSEGYGYTF.

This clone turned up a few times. CDR3 residues: CASSYSRTYEQYF. The CDR3 bases are TGTGCCAGCAGTTACTCGAGGACCTACGAGCAGTACTTC. The chain links TRBV6-5 to TRBJ2-7; D is unclear. CDR1 and CDR2 (germline): MNHEY, SVGAGI. V dropped 0 bases and J dropped 2 bases, with 5 bases sitting between them. The CDR3 length is 13 residues.

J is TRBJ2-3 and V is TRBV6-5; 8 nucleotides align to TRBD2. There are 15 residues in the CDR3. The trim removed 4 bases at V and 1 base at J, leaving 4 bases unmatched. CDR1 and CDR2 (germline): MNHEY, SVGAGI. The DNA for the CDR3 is TGTGCCAGCAGTTCACTGCGGGGGGGCACAGATACGCAGTATTTT. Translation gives CASSSLRGGTDTQYF.

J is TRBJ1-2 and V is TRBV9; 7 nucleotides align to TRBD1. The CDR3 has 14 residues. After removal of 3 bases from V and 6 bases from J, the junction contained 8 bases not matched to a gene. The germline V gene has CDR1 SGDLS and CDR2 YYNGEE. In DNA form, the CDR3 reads TGTGCCAGCAGCGCCGAGACAGGGTTAGATGGCTACACCTTC. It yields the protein CASSAETGLDGYTF.

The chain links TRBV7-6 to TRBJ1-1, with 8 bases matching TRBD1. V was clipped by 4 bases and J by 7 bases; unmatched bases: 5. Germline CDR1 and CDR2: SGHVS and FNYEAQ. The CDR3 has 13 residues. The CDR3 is CASSSRGLGEAFF. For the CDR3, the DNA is TGTGCCAGCAGCTCCAGGGGGCTTGGTGAAGCTTTCTTT.

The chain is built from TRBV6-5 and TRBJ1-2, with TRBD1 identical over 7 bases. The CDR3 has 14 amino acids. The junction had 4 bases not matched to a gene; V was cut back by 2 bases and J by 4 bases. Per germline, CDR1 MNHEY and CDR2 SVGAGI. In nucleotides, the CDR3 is TGTGCCAGCAGTTACGAGGGGGCCCTCTATGGCTACACCTTC. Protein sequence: CASSYEGALYGYTF.